A selection of T cell receptor beta chains follows, all from one sample in a study of vaccination effects on CD4 cells after COVID-19. Their antigens are not known. TCRdb's copy holds only in-frame clones and misses some; the assay was immunoSEQ multiplex PCR. The table includes some 19,000 clones, nearly 75% detected once. The source material was CD4+ T cells from PBMCs cultured with a peptide pool, sampled before COVID-19 vaccination. The receptors shown here come from a human donor who had a prior SARS-CoV-2 infection. Each CDR3 is given without its conserved first and last residue. The order of the fields is J gene, V gene, CDR3 length, D gene, CDR3 protein. The D gene is left open where the match is weak.

J gene: TRBJ1-1; V gene: TRBV11-2; CDR3 length: 12; D gene: TRBD1; CDR3 protein: ASSKGQMNTEAF
J gene: TRBJ2-1; V gene: TRBV12-5; CDR3 length: 12; D gene: NA; CDR3 protein: ASGTQGFYNEQF
J gene: TRBJ2-2; V gene: TRBV30; CDR3 length: 15; D gene: NA; CDR3 protein: AWSEPQGRKKAGELF
J gene: TRBJ2-7; V gene: TRBV2; CDR3 length: 11; D gene: TRBD2; CDR3 protein: ASARGGSYEQY
J gene: TRBJ2-1; V gene: TRBV18; CDR3 length: 11; D gene: NA; CDR3 protein: ASSPDWNNEQF
J gene: TRBJ2-5; V gene: TRBV5-1; CDR3 length: 12; D gene: NA; CDR3 protein: ASSLAGRQETQY
J gene: TRBJ1-5; V gene: TRBV7-9; CDR3 length: 11; D gene: NA; CDR3 protein: ASSLFSDQPQH
J gene: TRBJ1-5; V gene: TRBV14; CDR3 length: 11; D gene: NA; CDR3 protein: ASSPGLDQPQH
J gene: TRBJ1-5; V gene: TRBV19; CDR3 length: 13; D gene: NA; CDR3 protein: ASSIGLRLNQPQH
J gene: TRBJ2-3; V gene: TRBV28; CDR3 length: 13; D gene: NA; CDR3 protein: ASSAVRGGTDTQY
J gene: TRBJ2-1; V gene: TRBV19; CDR3 length: 13; D gene: TRBD2; CDR3 protein: ASSSGGTIYNEQF
J gene: TRBJ2-3; V gene: TRBV24-1; CDR3 length: 17; D gene: TRBD2; CDR3 protein: ATSDRTPSGSSLGDTQY
J gene: TRBJ2-3; V gene: TRBV29-1; CDR3 length: 12; D gene: NA; CDR3 protein: SVGQGTSTDTQY
J gene: TRBJ1-2; V gene: TRBV3-1/TRBV3-2; CDR3 length: 9; D gene: NA; CDR3 protein: ASSQLNGYT
J gene: TRBJ1-2; V gene: TRBV3-1/TRBV3-2; CDR3 length: 9; D gene: NA; CDR3 protein: ASQNVYGYT
J gene: TRBJ2-7; V gene: TRBV7-2; CDR3 length: 13; D gene: NA; CDR3 protein: ASSLARGELYEQY
J gene: TRBJ2-3; V gene: TRBV5-1; CDR3 length: 14; D gene: TRBD2; CDR3 protein: ASSSRLGRATDTQY
J gene: TRBJ1-1; V gene: TRBV5-5; CDR3 length: 13; D gene: NA; CDR3 protein: ASSLEWGGGTEAF
J gene: TRBJ1-5; V gene: TRBV2; CDR3 length: 14; D gene: TRBD1; CDR3 protein: ASSREGTGFSQPQH
J gene: TRBJ1-5; V gene: TRBV3-1/TRBV3-2; CDR3 length: 12; D gene: NA; CDR3 protein: ASSQGPLNQPQH
J gene: TRBJ2-3; V gene: TRBV7-3; CDR3 length: 12; D gene: NA; CDR3 protein: ASSYTGGTDTQY
J gene: TRBJ2-7; V gene: TRBV7-2; CDR3 length: 14; D gene: NA; CDR3 protein: ASSPQGPGATYEQY
J gene: TRBJ1-6; V gene: TRBV19; CDR3 length: 14; D gene: TRBD1; CDR3 protein: ASSVRQGTYNSPLH
J gene: TRBJ2-1; V gene: TRBV7-3; CDR3 length: 12; D gene: NA; CDR3 protein: ASSLSYPANEQF
J gene: TRBJ2-7; V gene: TRBV5-1; CDR3 length: 12; D gene: NA; CDR3 protein: ASSLARFSYEQY
J gene: TRBJ2-5; V gene: TRBV19; CDR3 length: 12; D gene: NA; CDR3 protein: ASSTRQAGETQY
J gene: TRBJ1-1; V gene: TRBV5-1; CDR3 length: 12; D gene: NA; CDR3 protein: ASSFEGTGTEAF
J gene: TRBJ2-3; V gene: TRBV2; CDR3 length: 13; D gene: TRBD1; CDR3 protein: ASSVDRGGADTQY
J gene: TRBJ1-2; V gene: TRBV19; CDR3 length: 11; D gene: TRBD1; CDR3 protein: ASTFRDSYGYT
J gene: TRBJ2-3; V gene: TRBV5-8; CDR3 length: 12; D gene: NA; CDR3 protein: ASSLGMTTDTQY
J gene: TRBJ2-5; V gene: TRBV12-5; CDR3 length: 14; D gene: NA; CDR3 protein: ASGLEVGARQETQY
J gene: TRBJ2-1; V gene: TRBV14; CDR3 length: 14; D gene: TRBD2; CDR3 protein: ASSQLAGQGYNEQF
J gene: TRBJ2-3; V gene: TRBV9; CDR3 length: 11; D gene: NA; CDR3 protein: ASSPTGTDTQY
J gene: TRBJ2-2; V gene: TRBV4-1; CDR3 length: 11; D gene: NA; CDR3 protein: ASSQDNGRELF
J gene: TRBJ2-7; V gene: TRBV7-6; CDR3 length: 15; D gene: TRBD2; CDR3 protein: ASSRSRVAGDSYEQY
J gene: TRBJ2-1; V gene: TRBV6-6; CDR3 length: 14; D gene: TRBD1; CDR3 protein: ASRTGDFGAYNEQF
J gene: TRBJ2-7; V gene: TRBV6-5; CDR3 length: 12; D gene: TRBD1; CDR3 protein: ASRRQGATYEQY
J gene: TRBJ1-2; V gene: TRBV6-5; CDR3 length: 11; D gene: TRBD1; CDR3 protein: ASRETGGHGYT
J gene: TRBJ1-4; V gene: TRBV6-5; CDR3 length: 13; D gene: NA; CDR3 protein: ASSHLGQGAEKLF
J gene: TRBJ2-3; V gene: TRBV2; CDR3 length: 11; D gene: NA; CDR3 protein: ASSVGVADTQY
J gene: TRBJ2-5; V gene: TRBV7-2; CDR3 length: 12; D gene: NA; CDR3 protein: ASRQQRGQETQY
J gene: TRBJ2-3; V gene: TRBV5-1; CDR3 length: 11; D gene: NA; CDR3 protein: ASSLYGIDTQY
J gene: TRBJ1-1; V gene: TRBV2; CDR3 length: 13; D gene: TRBD1; CDR3 protein: ASIPGTGGNTEAF
J gene: TRBJ2-5; V gene: TRBV5-1; CDR3 length: 13; D gene: TRBD2; CDR3 protein: ASSLGGLAGETQY
J gene: TRBJ1-1; V gene: TRBV13; CDR3 length: 11; D gene: NA; CDR3 protein: ASSLVRGTEAF
J gene: TRBJ1-1; V gene: TRBV7-6; CDR3 length: 15; D gene: TRBD1; CDR3 protein: ASSTSDRWDMNTEAF
J gene: TRBJ2-1; V gene: TRBV11-2; CDR3 length: 14; D gene: TRBD2; CDR3 protein: ASSWASGRSYNEQF
J gene: TRBJ2-1; V gene: TRBV7-2; CDR3 length: 14; D gene: NA; CDR3 protein: ASSLGGHSSYNEQF
J gene: TRBJ1-1; V gene: TRBV5-4; CDR3 length: 13; D gene: NA; CDR3 protein: ASSLVGRPSTEAF